These 26 T cell receptor beta chains originate from one sample sequenced in a study of blood T cell repertoires in COVID-19. Assay: immunoSEQ multiplex PCR; the TCRdb copy retains only in-frame clones and omits some. The sample includes about 61,000 clones, around four fifths of them seen just once. Sequencing was done on a sample of peripheral blood. The receptors stem from a man between 65 and 85 years old with acute or convalescent COVID-19.

The chain recombines TRBV5-6 with TRBJ1-2; 10 bases line up with TRBD1. The CDR3 extends over 16 amino acids. V gave up 2 bases and J gave up 6 bases; unmatched junction bases: 10. Germline V lookup: CDR1 SGHDT, CDR2 YYEEEE. The CDR3 DNA sequence: TGTGCCAGCAGCTTTCAGGATACAGGGACAGGGGATGGCTACACCTTC. This gives the protein CASSFQDTGTGDGYTF. The whole variable domain, remainder taken from reference TRBV5-6 and TRBJ1-2, is DAGVTQSPTHLIKTRGQQVTLRCSPKSGHDTVSWYQQALGQGPQFIFQYYEEEERQRGNFPDRFSGHQFPNYSSELNVNALLLGDSALYLCASSFQDTGTGDGYTFGSGTRLTVV.

This chain connects TRBV28 to TRBJ1-5, with a tentative D call TRBD1 (6 bases). The CDR3 runs 17 residues. Germline V gene lookup returns CDR1 MDHEN and CDR2 SYDVKM. The V end lost 5 bases, the J end lost 0 bases, and 17 bases lay between the germline ends. This CDR3 reads CASSPVDSSYSNQPQHF. The CDR3 DNA reads TGTGCCAGCAGTCCGGTGGACAGCTCTTATAGCAATCAGCCCCAGCATTTT.

The genes are TRBV20-1 and TRBJ2-7, with 7 bases aligning to TRBD1. The CDR3 contains 13 residues. V lost 3 bases, J lost 2 bases, and 4 bases stayed unmatched. The germline gives CDR1 DFQATT, CDR2 SNEGSKA (reference sequence). The CDR3 protein is CSASPGQTYEQYF. Written as DNA, the CDR3 is TGCAGTGCTAGTCCGGGACAGACCTACGAGCAGTACTTC.

This clone was detected once. The chain combines TRBV18 with TRBJ1-2; D unresolved. Per germline, CDR1 KGHSH and CDR2 LQKENI. The CDR3 consists of 14 residues. The V end lost 0 bases, the J end lost 3 bases, and 8 bases lay between the germline ends. The CDR3 DNA is TGTGCCAGCTCACCACCGGCAGGCGACTATGGCTACACCTTC. Translated: CASSPPAGDYGYTF.

This clone came up many times. The chain is built from TRBV5-1 and TRBJ2-7; perhaps TRBD2 as D (5 bases). V gave up 5 bases and J gave up 3 bases, with 15 bases separating them. Per the germline V gene, CDR1 is SGHRS and CDR2 is YFSETQ. The CDR3 covers 14 residues. The CDR3 here is CASSQRTEDYEQYF. For the CDR3, the DNA is TGCGCCAGCAGTCAAAGGACGGAGGACTACGAGCAGTACTTC.

The J gene is TRBJ2-5, the V gene TRBV5-1; D remains unclear. CDR1 is SGHRS and CDR2 is YFSETQ in the germline V gene. Trimming left V 5 bases short and J 5 bases short, with 16 bases between. The CDR3 spans 14 residues. The CDR3 reads CASSLRLRLETQYF. In nucleotides, the CDR3 is TGCGCCAGCAGTCTCCGACTGAGACTGGAGACCCAGTACTTC.

The chain has TRBV6-1 and TRBJ2-1; 12 bases are a match to TRBD2. V trimming: 3 bases; J trimming: 7 bases; junction bases outside the gene matches: 4. From germline, CDR1 is MNHNS and CDR2 SASEGT. This CDR3 has 15 residues. The CDR3 sequence: CASSDPSGGANEQFF. The CDR3, as DNA: TGTGCCAGCAGTGACCCTAGCGGGGGGGCAAATGAGCAGTTCTTC.

This sequence joins TRBV7-9 and TRBJ1-1; D unclear. CDR1 SEHNR and CDR2 FQNEAQ come from the germline V gene (reference sequence). V gave up 1 base and J gave up 1 base, with 7 bases separating them. CDR3 length equals 14 residues. The CDR3 region has the DNA TGTGCCAGCAGCTTAGAGAGTTGGAACACTGAAGCTTTCTTT. This codes for CASSLESWNTEAFF.

J is TRBJ2-3 and V is TRBV7-8; tentative D call: TRBD1 (6 bases). Germline values: CDR1 SGHVS, CDR2 FQNEAQ. The CDR3 consists of 16 residues. Between the trimmed V and J ends, which lost 4 bases and 1 base, there was a span of 15 bases. The CDR3, as DNA: TGTGCCAGCAGCTCTAACAGGGTCTCGGGCACAGATACGCAGTATTTT. Translated, it gives CASSSNRVSGTDTQYF. Using reference TRBV7-8 and TRBJ2-3 for the parts outside the CDR3, the full variable domain is GAGVSQSPRYKVAKRGQDVALRCDPISGHVSLFWYQQALGQGPEFLTYFQNEAQLDKSGLPSDRFFAERPEGSVSTLKIQRTQQEDSAVYLCASSSNRVSGTDTQYFGPGTRLTVL.

This chain's CDR3 is CASGGGFEKLFF. The DNA for the CDR3 is TGTGCCAGCGGGGGAGGGTTTGAAAAACTGTTTTTT. The V call is TRBV2, the J call TRBJ1-4; TRBD1 is a possible D gene (5 bases). Trimming took 8 bases from V and 7 from J, leaving 11 bases between them. There are 12 residues in the CDR3. Germline V lookup: CDR1 SNHLY, CDR2 FYNNEI.

The chain is built from TRBV4-1 and TRBJ2-3; no reliable D call. This CDR3 comprises 16 residues. Germline assignment: CDR1 MGHRA and CDR2 YSYEKL. V shed 1 base and J shed 2 bases, with 13 bases lying between them. DNA for the CDR3: TGCGCCAGCAGCCAAGGGATCGCAGGCAACACAGATACGCAGTATTTT. This sequence encodes CASSQGIAGNTDTQYF.

This clone turned up a few times. The chain has TRBV28 and TRBJ2-5, with D maybe TRBD2 (6 bases). CDR1 and CDR2 from the germline V gene are MDHEN and SYDVKM. The CDR3 totals 15 residues. The V and J ends lost 3 bases and 4 bases respectively, with 15 bases between them. CDR3 in amino acids: CASSLGRLVRETQYF. The CDR3, as DNA: TGTGCCAGCAGTTTGGGAAGACTAGTGCGAGAGACCCAGTACTTC.

V gene TRBV7-9 combines with J gene TRBJ2-7; 9 bases are shared with TRBD1. CDR3 length equals 15 residues. The V gene end was trimmed by 5 bases and the J gene end by 0 bases; junction bases not matched to a gene: 5. Germline V gene data show CDR1 as SEHNR and CDR2 as FQNEAQ (reference sequence). The CDR3 coding sequence is TGTGCCAGCAGCCTGGGACAGGGTGGCTCCTACGAGCAGTACTTC. It translates to CASSLGQGGSYEQYF.

The chain carries TRBV6-2 or TRBV6-3 and TRBJ1-2; 9 nucleotides line up with TRBD1. Germline loops: CDR1 MNHEY, CDR2 SVGEGT. V was clipped by 0 bases and J by 5 bases; unmatched bases: 4. The CDR3 totals 15 residues. The CDR3 spells CASSYSSGQGYGYTF. The CDR3 nucleotides read TGTGCCAGCAGTTACTCGAGCGGACAGGGGTATGGCTACACCTTC.

This chain joins TRBV2 and TRBJ2-3; 12 bases map to TRBD2. Trimming at V came to 3 bases and at J to 5 bases, leaving 6 bases not matched to a gene. The germline CDR1 and CDR2 sequences are SNHLY and FYNNEI. This CDR3 has 16 residues. CDR3: CASSDGLAGLKDTQYF. DNA for the CDR3: TGTGCCAGCAGTGACGGACTAGCGGGGCTGAAAGATACGCAGTATTTT.

The J gene is TRBJ2-7, the V gene TRBV4-1; TRBD1 matches at 7 bases. CDR1 and CDR2 (germline): MGHRA, YSYEKL. The CDR3 covers 16 residues. V dropped 0 bases and J dropped 9; count of bases not matched to a gene: 14. CDR3 DNA: TGCGCCAGCAGCCAAGAGCCAGGGGGTCCCTCTCCCGGGCAGTACTTC. Protein sequence: CASSQEPGGPSPGQYF.

This chain connects TRBV7-2 to TRBJ2-1; 7 nucleotides align to TRBD2. The length of the CDR3 is 17 residues. V trimming: 5 bases; J trimming: 4 bases; junction bases outside the gene matches: 14. The germline V gene has CDR1 SGHTA and CDR2 FQGNSA. In nucleotides, the CDR3 is TGTGCCAGCAGCCTATTCGGAGAGGCTAGCGGATACAATGAGCAGTTCTTC. Translating it yields CASSLFGEASGYNEQFF.

The CDR3 reads CASSPILGGSYNEQFF. CDR3 coding DNA: TGTGCCAGCTCACCGATATTGGGGGGATCCTACAATGAGCAGTTCTTC. The gene calls are TRBV18 and TRBJ2-1, with a tentative D call TRBD2 (6 bases). CDR1 KGHSH and CDR2 LQKENI come from the germline V gene. V lost 3 bases and J 1 base, leaving 13 bases between the germline ends. CDR3 length: 16 amino acids.

The chain couples TRBV5-1 to TRBJ2-5; TRBD1 aligns across 7 bases. CDR1 is SGHRS, CDR2 YFSETQ, per germline. Trimming removed 3 bases from V and 7 bases from J; junction bases left unmatched: 9. The CDR3 is made up of 14 amino acids. DNA of the CDR3: TGCGCCAGCAGCTCCCGACAGGGAATGGGGACCCAGTACTTC. Its protein product is CASSSRQGMGTQYF.

The sample holds one count of this clone. The J gene is TRBJ1-3, the V gene TRBV19, with D possibly being TRBD1 (6 bases). V lost 5 bases to trimming and J lost 4 bases, with 15 bases between them. This CDR3 contains 15 residues. Germline V gives CDR1 LNHDA, CDR2 SQIVND (reference sequence). The CDR3 DNA is TGTGCCAGTAGTGCCCAACAGGGAGTCGGAAACACCATATATTTT. This translates into CASSAQQGVGNTIYF. The entire variable domain, with the rest obtained from reference TRBV19 and TRBJ1-3, is as follows: DGGITQSPKYLFRKEGQNVTLSCEQNLNHDAMYWYRQDPGQGLRLIYYSQIVNDFQKGDIAEGYSVSREKKESFPLTVTSAQKNPTAFYLCASSAQQGVGNTIYFGEGSWLTVV.

The CDR3 sequence is CASSLMGGGETQYF. The CDR3 coding sequence is TGTGCCAGCAGCTTAATGGGGGGTGGAGAGACCCAGTACTTC. The chain joins TRBV7-3 to TRBJ2-5, with a tentative D call TRBD2 (6 bases). The ends were cut back, 1 base at V and 4 bases at J, with 10 bases in the middle. The CDR3 contains 14 residues. Germline-derived CDR1 and CDR2 are SGHTA and FQGTGA.

The chain employs TRBV3-1 (or the pseudogene TRBV3-2) and TRBJ2-3; 9 bases match TRBD1. The CDR3 runs 16 residues. The trim removed 4 bases at V and 2 bases at J, leaving 7 bases unmatched. The V gene's germline CDR1 is LGHDT and CDR2 YNNKEL (reference sequence). CDR3 DNA sequence: TGTGCCAGCAGCCTTTGGGACAGGGCAACCACAGATACGCAGTATTTT. Protein sequence: CASSLWDRATTDTQYF.

The genes are TRBV20-1 and TRBJ2-7, with D possibly TRBD2 on 6 matching bases. Germline V gene sequence: CDR1 DFQATT, CDR2 SNEGSKA (reference sequence). The V end lost 7 bases, the J end lost 2 bases, and 9 bases lay between the germline ends. The CDR3 covers 11 residues. CDR3: CSVGGAYEQYF. The CDR3 nucleotides are TGCAGTGTGGGCGGGGCCTACGAGCAGTACTTC.

The rearrangement links TRBV2 to TRBJ1-5; possibly TRBD1 for D (6 bases). CDR3 length: 14 amino acids. V lost 5 bases and J 5 bases, leaving 13 bases between the germline ends. Germline values: CDR1 SNHLY, CDR2 FYNNEI. CDR3 residues: CASSSRDKDQPQHF. CDR3 coding DNA: TGTGCCAGCAGTTCCAGGGACAAAGATCAGCCCCAGCATTTT.

The rearrangement links TRBV28 to TRBJ1-5, with D hard to call. This CDR3 is built from 16 residues. Germline V gene lookup returns CDR1 MDHEN and CDR2 SYDVKM. V lost 6 bases and J lost 3, with 18 bases in between. The CDR3 protein is CASSLSRLFDNQPQHF. CDR3 bases: TGTGCCAGCAGCCTATCACGACTTTTTGACAATCAGCCCCAGCATTTT.

In its sample, this clone was seen once. This chain uses TRBV7-6 with TRBJ2-1; 10 positions agree with TRBD1. Germline trimming cut 2 bases from V and 7 bases from J; bases unmatched to any gene: 8. Germline lookup yields CDR1 SGHVS and CDR2 FNYEAQ. This CDR3 region has 16 residues. This CDR3 reads CASSLSPGGQGNEQFF. CDR3 in DNA: TGTGCCAGCAGCTTATCCCCCGGGGGACAGGGGAATGAGCAGTTCTTC.